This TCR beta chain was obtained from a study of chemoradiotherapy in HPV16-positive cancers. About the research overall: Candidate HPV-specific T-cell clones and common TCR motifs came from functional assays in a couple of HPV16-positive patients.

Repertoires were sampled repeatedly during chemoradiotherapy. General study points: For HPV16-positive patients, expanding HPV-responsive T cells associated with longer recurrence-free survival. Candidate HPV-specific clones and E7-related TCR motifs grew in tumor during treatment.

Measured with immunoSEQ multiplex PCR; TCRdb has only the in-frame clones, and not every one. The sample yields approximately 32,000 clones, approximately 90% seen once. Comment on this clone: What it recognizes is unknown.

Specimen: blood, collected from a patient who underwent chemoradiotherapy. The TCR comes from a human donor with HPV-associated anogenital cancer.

The CDR3 loop reads CAWSFRGPANEKLFF. CDR3 DNA: TGTGCCTGGAGTTTCCGAGGACCAGCTAATGAAAAACTGTTTTTT. This rearrangement joins TRBV30 to TRBJ1-4; no firm D call. The ends were cut back, 2 bases at V and 3 bases at J, with 13 bases in the middle. Germline CDR1 reads GTSNPN; CDR2 reads SVGIG (reference sequence). The CDR3 covers 15 residues.